The clone carrying this T cell receptor (beta chain) came up once. Its target is unknown. The entry originates in a study of cytomegalovirus exposure and HLA in healthy donors. In the study overall: There were 88 million or so unique TCRs (from HLA-typed donors) in an early data release.

Primers included in the PCR were 60 Vbeta and 13 Jbeta primers. TCRdb keeps only in-frame clones here, not all; method: immunoSEQ multiplex PCR. The sample contains about 160,000 clones, around 76% of which appear only once. The study, taken as a whole, reports: Presence/absence analyses took donor sequencing depth as roughly uniform. A later analysis by the authors found several of the most significant clusters apparently linked to common viral pathogens.

Germline-derived CDR1 and CDR2 are GTSNPN and SVGIG (reference sequence). The CDR3 covers 13 residues. Deletions cut 2 bases from V and 5 bases from J, with 12 bases between. The specimen sequenced was PBMCs. The TCR sequence derives from a man in his forties in good health and CMV-seronegative. The chain has TRBV30 and TRBJ1-1, with no clear D. The CDR3 is CAWSHGVTTEAFF. The CDR3 DNA is TGTGCCTGGAGTCACGGGGTGACGACTGAAGCTTTCTTT.